This TCR beta chain was retrieved from a study of T cells in Graves' hyperthyroidism and ophthalmopathy. CDR1 is MNHEY, CDR2 SMNVEV, per germline (reference sequence). CDR3 length equals 11 residues. V was cut by 3 bases and J by 10 bases, with 7 bases left in between. Study-wide points: Most thyroid clonotypes expanded above 0.001 appeared in blood too.

This clonotype came up many times. The antigen is unknown. The investigators amplified TCR beta CDR3 regions from RNA transcripts. Carried out on the TCR CDR3, a first-round RT-PCR used the HTBI primer set. TCRdb used MiXCR to reprocess the multiplex PCR reads, holding one entry per CDR3 protein. The table has some 350,000 distinct CDR3 sequences, roughly 14% seen once. This chain uses TRBV27 with TRBJ2-1; D gene unclear. The sample was blood. The clonotype originates from a woman younger than 30 with Graves' hyperthyroidism that later progressed to Graves' ophthalmopathy. The CDR3 region is CASSFLTEQFF. CDR3 DNA sequence: TGTGCCAGCAGTTTTCTAACCGAGCAGTTCTTC.